The 32 T cell receptor beta chains below were found in one sample sequenced in a study of cytomegalovirus exposure and HLA in healthy donors. With 60 Vbeta and 13 Jbeta primers, the PCR was carried out. The data were produced by immunoSEQ multiplex PCR, yet TCRdb's version contains in-frame clones alone and is incomplete. The sample lists approximately 160,000 clones; 65% to 80% were seen once. Source material: PBMCs. The source is a young woman in good health and CMV-seronegative.

The chain combines TRBV14 with TRBJ2-7; the match to TRBD2 covers 12 bases. Germline CDR1 SGHDN, CDR2 FVKESK. V was pared by 4 bases and J by 6 bases, with 7 bases of the junction left unmatched. This CDR3 spans 15 amino acids. CDR3 in amino acids: CASSRRLAGVGEQYF. In DNA, the CDR3 is TGTGCCAGCAGCCGTAGACTAGCGGGAGTTGGCGAGCAGTACTTC. Complete variable domain (other parts from reference TRBV14 and TRBJ2-7): EAGVTQFPSHSVIEKGQTVTLRCDPISGHDNLYWYRRVMGKEIKFLLHFVKESKQDESGMPNNRFLAERTGGTYSTLKVQPAELEDSGVYFCASSRRLAGVGEQYFGPGTRLTVT.

This chain joins TRBV5-4 and TRBJ2-2, with D maybe TRBD1 (5 bases). This CDR3 is 16 amino acids long. From germline, CDR1 is SGHNT and CDR2 YYREEE (reference sequence). Trimming took 0 bases from V and 1 from J, leaving 10 bases between them. Written as DNA, the CDR3 is TGTGCCAGCAGCTTGGTCAGGGCTCGGAACACCGGGGAGCTGTTTTTT. It encodes CASSLVRARNTGELFF.

The CDR3 is CASSQEGSGSSNEQFF. The CDR3 DNA reads TGCGCCAGCAGCCAAGAAGGTAGCGGGAGCTCCAATGAGCAGTTCTTC. The chain has TRBV4-1 and TRBJ2-1; 9 nucleotides line up with TRBD2. From germline, CDR1 is MGHRA and CDR2 YSYEKL. There are 16 residues in the CDR3. Trimming took 0 bases from V and 6 from J; bases not matched to a gene: 6.

The chain links TRBV25-1 to TRBJ1-4; weak D call: TRBD1 (6 bases). This CDR3 has 13 residues. V shed 3 bases and J shed 6 bases, with 8 bases lying between them. The germline V gene encodes CDR1 MGHDK and CDR2 SYGVNS. CDR3 protein: CASSEWGHEKLFF. The CDR3 nucleotides are TGTGCCAGCAGTGAGTGGGGGCATGAAAAACTGTTTTTT.

This sequence joins TRBV4-1 and TRBJ2-7; TRBD2 aligns across 8 bases. Germline assignment: CDR1 MGHRA and CDR2 YSYEKL. The V segment lost 4 bases and the J segment 2 bases; nucleotides outside the gene matches: 13. This CDR3 region has 17 residues. The CDR3 nucleotides read TGCGCCAGCAGCCCCCAGCCCGGACTAGCAACCCCCTACGAGCAGTACTTC. Its protein is CASSPQPGLATPYEQYF.

This chain uses TRBV11-2 with TRBJ2-7; 9 bases fit TRBD1. The germline CDR1 and CDR2 sequences are SGHAT and FQNNGV. The V segment lost 1 base and the J segment 6 bases; nucleotides outside the gene matches: 4. The CDR3 has 14 residues. The CDR3 reads CASSLGATGGEQYF. CDR3 bases: TGTGCCAGCAGCTTAGGGGCGACAGGGGGCGAGCAGTACTTC. Supplemented by reference TRBV11-2 and TRBJ2-7, the full variable domain reads EAGVAQSPRYKIIEKRQSVAFWCNPISGHATLYWYQQILGQGPKLLIQFQNNGVVDDSQLPKDRFSAERLKGVDSTLKIQPAKLEDSAVYLCASSLGATGGEQYFGPGTRLTVT.

This clone showed up just a few times. The chain uses TRBV19 and TRBJ2-5; D not resolved. CDR1 and CDR2 from the germline V gene are LNHDA and SQIVND (reference sequence). The CDR3 length is 16 residues. V shed 3 bases and J shed 4 bases, with 18 bases lying between them. CDR3 sequence: CASSIRLSLAGETQYF. In DNA, the CDR3 is TGTGCCAGTAGTATTAGACTTTCGTTAGCTGGAGAGACCCAGTACTTC.

The chain couples TRBV6-6 to TRBJ2-5; D is perhaps TRBD1 (5 bases). Germline V lookup: CDR1 MNHNY, CDR2 SVGAGI (reference sequence). CDR3 length: 14 amino acids. V was clipped by 2 bases and J by 4 bases, with 11 bases between them. CDR3 sequence: CASSYRSQGETQYF. The CDR3 nucleotides are TGTGCCAGCAGTTACAGGAGTCAGGGAGAGACCCAGTACTTC.

Worth noting for this clone: At one boundary the junction diverges from the germline segment, which might be a read error. V is TRBV6-5 and J is TRBJ1-2; D is possibly TRBD1 (5 bases). Germline V gene lookup returns CDR1 MNHEY and CDR2 SVGAGI. This CDR3 is built from 16 residues. In nucleotides, the CDR3 is TGTGCCAGCAGTTACTCTTTGGACACATCTAACTATGGCTACCCCTTC. Protein product: CASSYSLDTSNYGYPF.

V and J are TRBV5-4 and TRBJ2-1, with TRBD1 matching 11 bases. The germline V gene encodes CDR1 SGHNT and CDR2 YYREEE (reference sequence). V was pared by 3 bases and J by 1 base, with 3 bases of the junction left unmatched. This CDR3 has 16 amino acids. The CDR3 spells CASSWGQGVSYNEQFF. The CDR3 nucleotides read TGTGCCAGCAGCTGGGGACAGGGGGTATCCTACAATGAGCAGTTCTTC.

The genes are TRBV27 and TRBJ2-1; TRBD2 might be the D (6 bases). Per germline, CDR1 MNHEY and CDR2 SMNVEV (reference sequence). The CDR3 contains 18 residues. V dropped 5 bases and J dropped 0 bases, with 20 bases sitting between them. The CDR3 DNA reads TGTGCCAGCAGTCCACGGGTGACTAGAATAAGCTCCTACAATGAGCAGTTCTTC. Its translation: CASSPRVTRISSYNEQFF.

The rearrangement uses TRBV10-3 and TRBJ1-2, with 9 bases lining up with TRBD1. J was trimmed by 4 bases and V by 6 bases; bases with no gene match: 6. This CDR3 spans 14 amino acids. Germline loops: CDR1 ENHRY, CDR2 SYGVKD. CDR3 sequence reads: CAISPGTGRYGYTF. CDR3 bases: TGTGCCATCAGCCCCGGGACAGGGCGCTATGGCTACACCTTC.

V is TRBV9 and J is TRBJ2-6; D gene unclear. Germline V gene data show CDR1 as SGDLS and CDR2 as YYNGEE. CDR3 length: 16 amino acids. Trimming cost V 3 bases and J 0 bases, with 10 bases left between them. The CDR3 spells CASSARHYSGANVLTF. CDR3 DNA: TGTGCCAGCAGCGCGAGACATTACTCTGGGGCCAACGTCCTGACTTTC.

This chain connects TRBV30 to TRBJ1-2; TRBD1 matches at 8 bases. Looked up from germline, CDR1 is GTSNPN and CDR2 is SVGIG (reference sequence). CDR3 length: 14 residues. V lost 0 bases to trimming and J lost 4 bases; unmatched junction nucleotides: 4. CDR3 region: CAWSVKGTGYGYTF. The CDR3 coding sequence is TGTGCCTGGAGTGTAAAGGGGACAGGCTATGGCTACACCTTC.

This clone has only one observation. This chain's CDR3 is CASSMSGSTGELFF. The DNA for the CDR3 is TGTGCCAGTAGTATGTCCGGGAGCACCGGGGAGCTGTTTTTT. The chain carries TRBV19 and TRBJ2-2; tentatively, D is TRBD2 (6 bases). The germline CDR1 and CDR2 sequences are LNHDA and SQIVND (reference sequence). V was cut by 3 bases and J by 4 bases, with 9 bases left in between. CDR3 size: 14 residues.

The chain recombines TRBV4-2 with TRBJ1-2, with 9 bases lining up with TRBD1. The V gene's germline CDR1 is LGHNA and CDR2 YNFKEQ. The length of the CDR3 is 15 residues. The ends lost 0 bases at V and 8 bases at J; junction bases unmatched: 7. CDR3 coding DNA: TGTGCCAGCAGCCAAGAGCCACAGGGGGCGTTGGGCTACACCTTC. As protein: CASSQEPQGALGYTF.

V usage is TRBV10-3 and J usage is TRBJ1-1; 10 bases are a match to TRBD1. Germline-derived CDR1 and CDR2 are ENHRY and SYGVKD. Unmatched junction bases numbered 9, after V lost 2 bases and J lost 6 bases. CDR3 length: 16 amino acids. CDR3 residues: CAISERGTGERSEAFF. CDR3 in DNA: TGTGCCATCAGTGAGAGAGGGACAGGGGAACGCTCTGAAGCTTTCTTT.

Only one count was recorded for this clone. The chain is built from TRBV4-1 and TRBJ1-1, with D possibly TRBD1 on 6 matching bases. CDR3 length: 17 amino acids. In germline, CDR1 is MGHRA, CDR2 YSYEKL. The V end lost 0 bases, the J end lost 2 bases, and 16 bases lay between the germline ends. The CDR3 sequence: CASSQDTGGRGNTEAFF. The CDR3 DNA reads as TGCGCCAGCAGCCAAGATACGGGGGGCAGGGGTAACACTGAAGCTTTCTTT.

This chain joins TRBV7-9 and TRBJ1-1; D ambiguous. Trimming cost V 5 bases and J 0 bases, with 25 bases left between them. Germline lookup yields CDR1 SEHNR and CDR2 FQNEAQ (reference sequence). The CDR3 loop spans 19 amino acids. The CDR3 bases are TGTGCCAGCAGCCCCCAGATCACCGAGAGAGGCAGACTGAACACTGAAGCTTTCTTT. Its protein is CASSPQITERGRLNTEAFF.

The chain couples TRBV30 to TRBJ2-1; 10 nucleotides align to TRBD2. The CDR3 runs 13 residues. V trimming: 4 bases; J trimming: 9 bases; junction bases outside the gene matches: 6. CDR1 GTSNPN and CDR2 SVGIG come from the germline V gene (reference sequence). CDR3 in amino acids: CAWTKREGREQFF. The CDR3, as DNA: TGTGCCTGGACTAAGCGGGAGGGCCGTGAGCAGTTCTTC.

The J gene is TRBJ1-1, the V gene TRBV9; no definite D call. Trimming pared 0 bases from V and 3 bases from J, leaving 9 bases between. The germline V gene has CDR1 SGDLS and CDR2 YYNGEE. This CDR3 region has 14 residues. The chain's CDR3 is CASSVGEQDTEAFF. CDR3 DNA sequence: TGTGCCAGCAGCGTAGGTGAGCAGGACACTGAAGCTTTCTTT.

The genes are TRBV6-1 and TRBJ2-1; tentatively, D is TRBD2 (6 bases). V lost 2 bases to trimming and J lost 2 bases, with 10 bases between them. Germline loops: CDR1 MNHNS, CDR2 SASEGT. The CDR3 contains 15 residues. In nucleotides, the CDR3 is TGTGCCAGCAGTGAACAATGGGAGGCCTACAATGAGCAGTTCTTC. Residues: CASSEQWEAYNEQFF.

The CDR3 reads CSALGTGAYEQYF. CDR3 coding DNA: TGCAGCGCCCTCGGGACAGGAGCCTACGAGCAGTACTTC. The chain couples TRBV29-1 to TRBJ2-7; 8 bases are shared with TRBD1. Trimming cost V 7 bases and J 2 bases; bases outside gene matches: 7. CDR3 length equals 13 residues. CDR1 and CDR2 from the germline V gene are SQVTM and ANQGSEA.

The chain has TRBV7-9 and TRBJ1-3; unclear D gene. The germline V and J ends were trimmed by 4 bases and 2 bases, with 6 bases remaining between them. Germline V CDR1 and CDR2: SEHNR, FQNEAQ (reference sequence). This CDR3 has 13 amino acids. This CDR3 is CASSSGAGNTIYF. The CDR3 DNA reads TGTGCCAGCAGCTCCGGGGCTGGAAACACCATATATTTT. The variable domain in full, with the rest retrieved from reference TRBV7-9 and TRBJ1-3, is DTGVSQNPRHKITKRGQNVTFRCDPISEHNRLYWYRQTLGQGPEFLTYFQNEAQLEKSRLLSDRFSAERPKGSFSTLEIQRTEQGDSAMYLCASSSGAGNTIYFGEGSWLTVV.

This clone was counted a single time. The chain employs TRBV10-3 and TRBJ2-2, with TRBD2 identical over 8 bases. CDR1 is ENHRY and CDR2 is SYGVKD in the germline V gene. With V trimmed by 8 bases and J by 2 bases, 7 bases remained unmatched. The CDR3 has 15 residues. In nucleotides, the CDR3 is TGTGCCATCCCTCGGCGGGGGGAAAACACCGGGGAGCTGTTTTTT. The encoded protein is CAIPRRGENTGELFF.

V usage is TRBV19 and J usage is TRBJ2-1, with 8 bases fitting TRBD1. Germline CDR1 is LNHDA and CDR2 is SQIVND (reference sequence). Losses at the gene ends were 1 base for V and 0 bases for J; bases not matched to a gene: 2. CDR3 length: 16 residues. In nucleotides, the CDR3 is TGTGCCAGTAGTATAGGGACAGGGAGCTCCTACAATGAGCAGTTCTTC. It encodes CASSIGTGSSYNEQFF.

CDR3 loop: CSARLQGGYEQYF. The CDR3 DNA is TGCAGCGCCCGCTTGCAGGGCGGCTACGAGCAGTACTTC. The chain carries TRBV29-1 and TRBJ2-5; D possibly corresponds to TRBD1 (5 bases). The DNA end is more similar to TRBJ2-7, so the J call may be wrong. The CDR3 consists of 13 residues. The germline CDR1 and CDR2 sequences are SQVTM and ANQGSEA.

The table lists this clone with a count of one. This chain connects TRBV7-9 to TRBJ1-2; the D gene is possibly TRBD1 (5 bases). The CDR3 extends over 13 amino acids. V was pared by 2 bases and J by 5 bases, with 9 bases between. Per the germline V gene, CDR1 is SEHNR and CDR2 is FQNEAQ (reference sequence). CDR3 region: CASSLRGTYGYTF. As DNA, the CDR3 is TGTGCCAGCAGCTTAAGGGGCACTTATGGCTACACCTTC.

For the CDR3, the DNA is TGCAGCGTTACGGACAGGGGGCCAGTTGAAAAACTGTTTTTT. This encodes CSVTDRGPVEKLFF. The V call is TRBV29-1, the J call TRBJ1-4, with 11 bases identical to TRBD1. Germline V gives CDR1 SQVTM, CDR2 ANQGSEA. This CDR3 has 14 amino acids. V dropped 5 bases and J dropped 7; count of bases not matched to a gene: 6.

The chain carries TRBV5-8 and TRBJ1-1; TRBD1 matches at 10 bases. Trimming removed 5 bases from V and 3 bases from J; junction bases left unmatched: 10. This CDR3 region has 16 residues. The germline gives CDR1 SGHTS, CDR2 YDEGEE. The chain's CDR3 is CASSPSDRGFDTEAFF. The CDR3 DNA reads TGTGCCAGCAGTCCGTCGGACAGGGGGTTTGACACTGAAGCTTTCTTT.

The V call is TRBV28, the J call TRBJ2-7; tentative D call: TRBD2 (5 bases). The germline CDR1 and CDR2 sequences are MDHEN and SYDVKM. The CDR3 length is 15 residues. V gave up 1 base and J gave up 3 bases, with 13 bases separating them. The DNA for the CDR3 is TGTGCCAGCAGTTTATTCTCGAGGAGGTTCTACGAGCAGTACTTC. This sequence encodes CASSLFSRRFYEQYF.

This chain connects TRBV7-9 to TRBJ2-1; 9 nucleotides agree with TRBD2. Trimming cost V 4 bases and J 2 bases; bases outside gene matches: 6. Germline-derived CDR1 and CDR2 are SEHNR and FQNEAQ (reference sequence). The CDR3 is made up of 16 amino acids. The CDR3 coding sequence is TGTGCCAGCAGCTCCGTATCTAGCGGGGCCTACAATGAGCAGTTCTTC. Amino acid sequence: CASSSVSSGAYNEQFF.